This TCR beta chain was sequenced during a study of blood T cell repertoires in COVID-19. The wider study: The United States, Italy and Spain provided the acute and convalescent COVID-19 samples. The analysed material was cDNA or gDNA that came from T cells, B-cell-depleted T cells, or PBMCs.

The method was immunoSEQ multiplex PCR; TCRdb's version includes in-frame clones alone and lacks a portion of them. This sample has 250,000 or so clones; 65% to 85% occur once, and the top ten carry around 3.6%. CDR1 SGHVS and CDR2 FQNEAQ come from the germline V gene. CDR3 size: 15 residues. V was trimmed by 5 bases and J by 0 bases, leaving 14 bases between them. This chain links TRBV7-8 with TRBJ2-7, with a weak D call TRBD2 (5 bases). The sequenced material came from PBMCs or T cells enriched from blood (not recorded which). The sequence came from a man aged 50 to 59 who had recovered from COVID-19. CDR3 amino acids: CASSPRVGNSYEQYF. The CDR3 coding sequence is TGTGCCAGCAGCCCGCGGGTCGGAAACTCCTACGAGCAGTACTTC.